The present T cell receptor (beta chain) was sequenced within a study of OX40 agonist ivuxolimab in advanced cancers. Study at large: The group had a mean age of about 60 years, ranged from about 20 to 90, and was 82.7% male.

Notes on the study in general: The study observed clonal expansion of CD4+ and CD8+ blood T cells by week 6 at 0.1 to 3.0 mg/kg. CD8+ T cells were the subset that, on average, had more expanded clones than CD4+.

V was pared by 4 bases and J by 7 bases, with 3 bases of the junction left unmatched. CDR1 and CDR2 (germline): SNHLY, FYNNEI. This CDR3 has 13 residues. Notes on this clone: Antigen unknown.

The data were produced by immunoSEQ multiplex PCR, yet TCRdb's version contains in-frame clones alone and is incomplete. The sample carries 70,000 or so clones, 75% to 90% recorded once. The sequences come from CD4+ or CD8+ T cells sorted from blood, collected in a trial of the OX40 agonist ivuxolimab. This receptor was obtained from an adult with an advanced solid tumor such as melanoma, head and neck, liver or kidney cancer. This sequence joins TRBV2 and TRBJ1-1, with 10 bases that match TRBD1. The CDR3, as DNA: TGTGCCAGCAGTGGGACAGGGGGTGGTGAAGCTTTCTTT. As protein: CASSGTGGGEAFF. Based on the CDR3 plus reference TRBV2 and TRBJ1-1, the full variable domain is EPEVTQTPSHQVTQMGQEVILRCVPISNHLYFYWYRQILGQKVEFLVSFYNNEISEKSEIFDDQFSVERPDGSNFTLKIRSTKLEDSAMYFCASSGTGGGEAFFGQGTRLTVV.